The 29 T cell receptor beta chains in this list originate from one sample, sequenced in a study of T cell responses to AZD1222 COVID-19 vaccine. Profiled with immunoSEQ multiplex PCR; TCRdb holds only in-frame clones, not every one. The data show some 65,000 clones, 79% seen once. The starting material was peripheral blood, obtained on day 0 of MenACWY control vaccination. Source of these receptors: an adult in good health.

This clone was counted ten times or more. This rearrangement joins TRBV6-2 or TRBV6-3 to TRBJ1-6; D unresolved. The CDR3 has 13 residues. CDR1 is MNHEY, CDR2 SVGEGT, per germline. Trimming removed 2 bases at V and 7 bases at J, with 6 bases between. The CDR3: CASSYRENSPLHF. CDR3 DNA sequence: TGTGCCAGCAGTTACAGGGAAAATTCACCCCTCCACTTT.

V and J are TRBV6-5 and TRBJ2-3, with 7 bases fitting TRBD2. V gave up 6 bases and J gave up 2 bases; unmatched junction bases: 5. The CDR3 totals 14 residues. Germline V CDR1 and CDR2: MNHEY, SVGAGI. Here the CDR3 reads CASRASGLTDTQYF. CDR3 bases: TGTGCCAGCAGGGCTAGCGGACTCACAGATACGCAGTATTTT.

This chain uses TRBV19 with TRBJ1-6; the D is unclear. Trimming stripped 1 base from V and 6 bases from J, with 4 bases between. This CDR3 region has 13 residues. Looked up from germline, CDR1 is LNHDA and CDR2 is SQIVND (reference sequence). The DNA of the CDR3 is TGTGCCAGTAGTATAGTCGGTAATTCACCCCTCCACTTT. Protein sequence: CASSIVGNSPLHF.

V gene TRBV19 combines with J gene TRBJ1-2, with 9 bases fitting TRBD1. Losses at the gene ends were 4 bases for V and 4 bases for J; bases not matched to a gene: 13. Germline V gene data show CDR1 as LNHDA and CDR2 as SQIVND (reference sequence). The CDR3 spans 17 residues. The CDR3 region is CASSTPGQGRGSYGYTF. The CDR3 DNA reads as TGTGCCAGTAGTACGCCGGGACAGGGTCGAGGTAGCTATGGCTACACCTTC.

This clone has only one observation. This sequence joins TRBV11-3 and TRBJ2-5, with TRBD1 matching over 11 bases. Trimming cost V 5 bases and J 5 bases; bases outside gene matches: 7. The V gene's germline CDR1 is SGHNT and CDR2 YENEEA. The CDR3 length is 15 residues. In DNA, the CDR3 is TGTGCCAGCAGCGCGCGGACAGGGGGCGATGAGACCCAGTACTTC. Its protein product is CASSARTGGDETQYF.

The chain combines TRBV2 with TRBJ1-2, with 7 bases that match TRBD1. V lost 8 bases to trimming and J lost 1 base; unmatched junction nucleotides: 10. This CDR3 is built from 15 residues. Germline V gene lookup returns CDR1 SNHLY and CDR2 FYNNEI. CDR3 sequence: CASRGQPALNYGYTF. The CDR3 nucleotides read TGTGCCAGCCGGGGACAGCCAGCTCTTAACTATGGCTACACCTTC. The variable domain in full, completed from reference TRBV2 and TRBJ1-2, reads EPEVTQTPSHQVTQMGQEVILRCVPISNHLYFYWYRQILGQKVEFLVSFYNNEISEKSEIFDDQFSVERPDGSNFTLKIRSTKLEDSAMYFCASRGQPALNYGYTFGSGTRLTVV.

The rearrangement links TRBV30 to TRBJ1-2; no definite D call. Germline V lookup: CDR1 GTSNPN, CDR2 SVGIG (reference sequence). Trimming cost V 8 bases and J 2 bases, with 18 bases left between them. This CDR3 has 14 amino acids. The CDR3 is CAAPQGSFNYGYTF. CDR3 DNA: TGTGCCGCACCACAAGGGAGTTTCAACTATGGCTACACCTTC.

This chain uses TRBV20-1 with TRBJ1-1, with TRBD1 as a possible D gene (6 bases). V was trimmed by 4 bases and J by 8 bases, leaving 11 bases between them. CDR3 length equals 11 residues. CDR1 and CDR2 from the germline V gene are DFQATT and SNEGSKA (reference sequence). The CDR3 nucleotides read TGCAGTGCTATCCACAGGGCCGAAGCTTTCTTT. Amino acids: CSAIHRAEAFF.

CDR3 nucleotides: TGTGCCAGCAGTGTACAGGGAGCGAACACTGAAGCTTTCTTT. Translation gives CASSVQGANTEAFF. The chain joins TRBV6-2 or TRBV6-3 to TRBJ1-1; D might be TRBD1 (6 bases). V dropped 5 bases and J dropped 1 base, with 11 bases sitting between them. CDR3 length equals 14 residues. The V gene's germline CDR1 is MNHEY and CDR2 SVGEGT.

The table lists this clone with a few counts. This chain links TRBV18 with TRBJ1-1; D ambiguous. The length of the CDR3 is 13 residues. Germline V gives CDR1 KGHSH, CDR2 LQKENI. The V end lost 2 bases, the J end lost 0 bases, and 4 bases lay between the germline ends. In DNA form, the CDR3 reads TGTGCCAGCTCACCAATCATGAACACTGAAGCTTTCTTT. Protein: CASSPIMNTEAFF.

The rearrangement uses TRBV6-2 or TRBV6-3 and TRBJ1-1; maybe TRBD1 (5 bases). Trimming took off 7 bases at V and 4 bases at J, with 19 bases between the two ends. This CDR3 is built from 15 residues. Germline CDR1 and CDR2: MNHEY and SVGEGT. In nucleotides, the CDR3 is TGTGCCAGCACCCCCCAGGGCCACCGCGGCACTGAAGCTTTCTTT. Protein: CASTPQGHRGTEAFF.

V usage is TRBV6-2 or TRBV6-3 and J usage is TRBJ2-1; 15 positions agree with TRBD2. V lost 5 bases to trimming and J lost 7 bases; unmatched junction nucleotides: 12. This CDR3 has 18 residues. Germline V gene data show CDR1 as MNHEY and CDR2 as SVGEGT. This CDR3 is CASSLGLAGGLGRNEQFF. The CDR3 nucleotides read TGTGCCAGCAGTCTTGGACTAGCGGGGGGGCTGGGTAGGAATGAGCAGTTCTTC.

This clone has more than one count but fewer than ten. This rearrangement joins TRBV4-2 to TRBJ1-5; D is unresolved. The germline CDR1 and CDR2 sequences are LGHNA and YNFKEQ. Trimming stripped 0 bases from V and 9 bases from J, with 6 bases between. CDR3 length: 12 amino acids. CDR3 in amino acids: CASSQEDGPQHF. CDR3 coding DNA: TGTGCCAGCAGCCAAGAGGACGGGCCCCAGCATTTT.

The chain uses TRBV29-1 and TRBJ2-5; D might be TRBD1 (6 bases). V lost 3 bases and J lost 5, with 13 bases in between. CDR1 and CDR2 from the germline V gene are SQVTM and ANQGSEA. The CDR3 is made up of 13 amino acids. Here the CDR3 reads CSVDRGEGETQYF. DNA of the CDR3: TGCAGCGTTGACAGGGGAGAGGGTGAGACCCAGTACTTC.

The DNA of the CDR3 is TGTGCCAGCAGCTTAACGGGGGCGGGCTACACCTTC. Translating it yields CASSLTGAGYTF. V usage is TRBV7-3 and J usage is TRBJ1-2; a weak D match, TRBD1 (6 bases). V was shortened by 0 bases and J by 8 bases, with 7 bases between the two germline ends. CDR3 length: 12 residues. CDR1 is SGHTA and CDR2 is FQGTGA in the germline V gene.

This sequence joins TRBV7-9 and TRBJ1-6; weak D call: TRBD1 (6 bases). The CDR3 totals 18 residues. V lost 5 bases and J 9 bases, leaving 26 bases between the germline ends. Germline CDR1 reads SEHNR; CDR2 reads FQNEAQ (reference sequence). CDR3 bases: TGTGCCAGCAGCCCAATTTACAGGGTTTCAGGCCTTGGTTCACCCCTCCACTTT. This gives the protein CASSPIYRVSGLGSPLHF. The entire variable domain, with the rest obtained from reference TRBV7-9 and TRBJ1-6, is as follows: DTGVSQNPRHKITKRGQNVTFRCDPISEHNRLYWYRQTLGQGPEFLTYFQNEAQLEKSRLLSDRFSAERPKGSFSTLEIQRTEQGDSAMYLCASSPIYRVSGLGSPLHFGNGTRLTVT.

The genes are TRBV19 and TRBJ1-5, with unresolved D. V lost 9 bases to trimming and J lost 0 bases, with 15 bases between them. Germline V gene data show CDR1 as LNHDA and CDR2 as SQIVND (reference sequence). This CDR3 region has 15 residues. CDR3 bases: TGTGCCAGCCGGGTTGGCGCCTATAGCAATCAGCCCCAGCATTTT. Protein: CASRVGAYSNQPQHF.

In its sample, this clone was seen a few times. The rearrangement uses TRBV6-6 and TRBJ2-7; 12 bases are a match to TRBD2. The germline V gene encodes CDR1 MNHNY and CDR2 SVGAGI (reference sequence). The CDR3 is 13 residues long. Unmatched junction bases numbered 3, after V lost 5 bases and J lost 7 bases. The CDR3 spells CASSPGLAGEQYF. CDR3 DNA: TGTGCCAGCAGTCCCGGACTAGCGGGAGAGCAGTACTTC.

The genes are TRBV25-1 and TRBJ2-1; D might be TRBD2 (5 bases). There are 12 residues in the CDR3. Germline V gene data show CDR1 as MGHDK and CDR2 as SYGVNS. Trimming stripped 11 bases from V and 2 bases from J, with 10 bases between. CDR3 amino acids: CACEGPYNEQFF. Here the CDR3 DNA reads TGTGCCTGCGAGGGTCCCTACAATGAGCAGTTCTTC.

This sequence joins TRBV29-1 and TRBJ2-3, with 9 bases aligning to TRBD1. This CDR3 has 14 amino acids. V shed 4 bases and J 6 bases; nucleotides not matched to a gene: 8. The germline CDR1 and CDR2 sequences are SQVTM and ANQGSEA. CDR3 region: CSVGNTGGADTQYF. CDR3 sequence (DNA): TGCAGCGTTGGAAATACAGGGGGCGCGGATACGCAGTATTTT.

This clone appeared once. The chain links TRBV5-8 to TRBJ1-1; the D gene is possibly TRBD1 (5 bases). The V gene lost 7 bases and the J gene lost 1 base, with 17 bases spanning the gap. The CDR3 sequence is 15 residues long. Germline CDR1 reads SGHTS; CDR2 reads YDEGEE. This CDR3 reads CASFYRGRQNTEAFF. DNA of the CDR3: TGTGCCAGCTTTTACCGGGGACGGCAGAACACTGAAGCTTTCTTT.

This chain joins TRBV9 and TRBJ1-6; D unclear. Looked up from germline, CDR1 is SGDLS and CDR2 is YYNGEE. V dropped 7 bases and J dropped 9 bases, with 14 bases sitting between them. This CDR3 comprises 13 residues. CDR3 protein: CASSETLGSPLHF. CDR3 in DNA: TGTGCCAGCTCCGAAACCTTAGGTTCACCCCTCCACTTT.

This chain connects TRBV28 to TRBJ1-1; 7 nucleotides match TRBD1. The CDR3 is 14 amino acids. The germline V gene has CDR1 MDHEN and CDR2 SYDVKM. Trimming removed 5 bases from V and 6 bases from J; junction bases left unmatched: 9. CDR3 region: CASSTLTGLAEAFF. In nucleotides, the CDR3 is TGTGCCAGCAGTACACTGACAGGGCTCGCTGAAGCTTTCTTT.

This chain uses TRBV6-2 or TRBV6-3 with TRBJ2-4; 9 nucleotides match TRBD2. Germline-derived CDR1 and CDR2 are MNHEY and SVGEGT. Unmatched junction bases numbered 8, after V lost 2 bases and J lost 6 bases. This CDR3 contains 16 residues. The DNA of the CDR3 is TGTGCCAGCAGTTACGCTCTAGCGGGGTCGAGAAACATTCAGTACTTC. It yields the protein CASSYALAGSRNIQYF.

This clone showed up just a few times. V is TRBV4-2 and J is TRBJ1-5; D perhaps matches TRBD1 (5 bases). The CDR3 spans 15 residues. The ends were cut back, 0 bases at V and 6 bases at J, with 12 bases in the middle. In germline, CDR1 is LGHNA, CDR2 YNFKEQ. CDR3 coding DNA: TGTGCCAGCAGCCAAGAACCGGGGAGGGGTCAGCCCCAGCATTTT. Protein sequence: CASSQEPGRGQPQHF.

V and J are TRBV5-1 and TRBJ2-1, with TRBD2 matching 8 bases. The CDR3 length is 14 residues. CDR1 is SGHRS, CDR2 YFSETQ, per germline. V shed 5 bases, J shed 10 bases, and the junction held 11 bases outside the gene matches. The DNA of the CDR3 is TGCGCCAGCAGGCCAGCGGGAGATCAGGAAGAGCAGTTCTTC. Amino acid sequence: CASRPAGDQEEQFF.

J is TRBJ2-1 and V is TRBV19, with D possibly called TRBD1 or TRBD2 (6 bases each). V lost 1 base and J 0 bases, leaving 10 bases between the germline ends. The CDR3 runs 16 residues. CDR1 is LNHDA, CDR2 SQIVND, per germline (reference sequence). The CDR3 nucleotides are TGTGCCAGTAGTATAGGAGGGGGAGGCTCCTACAATGAGCAGTTCTTC. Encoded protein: CASSIGGGGSYNEQFF.

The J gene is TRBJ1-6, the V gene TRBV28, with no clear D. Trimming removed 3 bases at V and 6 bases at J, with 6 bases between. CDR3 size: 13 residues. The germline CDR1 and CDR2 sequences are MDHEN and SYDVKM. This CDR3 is CASSLNSNSPLHF. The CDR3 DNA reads TGTGCCAGCAGTTTGAATTCTAATTCACCCCTCCACTTT. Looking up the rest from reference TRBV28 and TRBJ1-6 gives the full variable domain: DVKVTQSSRYLVKRTGEKVFLECVQDMDHENMFWYRQDPGLGLRLIYFSYDVKMKEKGDIPEGYSVSREKKERFSLILESASTNQTSMYLCASSLNSNSPLHFGNGTRLTVT.

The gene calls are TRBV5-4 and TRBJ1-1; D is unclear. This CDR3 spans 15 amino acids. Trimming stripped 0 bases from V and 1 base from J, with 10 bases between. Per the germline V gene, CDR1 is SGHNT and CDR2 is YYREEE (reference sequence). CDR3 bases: TGTGCCAGCAGCTTGGTAGGCCTTTCGAACACTGAAGCTTTCTTT. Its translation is CASSLVGLSNTEAFF. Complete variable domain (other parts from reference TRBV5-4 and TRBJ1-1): ETGVTQSPTHLIKTRGQQVTLRCSSQSGHNTVSWYQQALGQGPQFIFQYYREEENGRGNFPPRFSGLQFPNYSSELNVNALELDDSALYLCASSLVGLSNTEAFFGQGTRLTVV.